These T cell receptor beta chains were read from a single sample in a study of Graves' ophthalmopathy and Graves' hyperthyroidism. TCRdb independently ran MiXCR on the multiplex PCR reads; one entry per CDR3 protein. Among 45,000 to 60,000 distinct CDR3 sequences listed, more than 40% were seen once. The sample comprised peripheral blood. The receptors were sampled from an adult woman with Graves' ophthalmopathy. Both conserved end residues are part of each CDR3. The D gene is left open where the match is weak. Clone size is given for some rows only: seen once, a few or many times, or a class if the clone is expanded.

size	length	D	V	J	CDR3	DNA
NA	16	TRBD1	TRBV10-3	TRBJ1-2	CAIGAGAGGTAAGYTF	TGTGCCATCGGGGCCGGGGCAGGGGGTACCGCCGCCGGCTACACCTTC
NA	18	TRBD1	TRBV7-3	TRBJ2-1	CASSLTWTGGSSYNEQFF	TGTGCCAGCAGCTTAACGTGGACAGGGGGCAGCTCCTACAATGAGCAGTTCTTC
many	14	NA	TRBV7-7	TRBJ2-5	CASSFSVGKETQYF	TGTGCTAGCAGCTTCTCTGTGGGTAAAGAGACCCAGTACTTC
many	13	NA	TRBV2	TRBJ2-5	CASSEDSQETQYF	TGTGCCAGCAGTGAGGACAGCCAAGAGACCCAGTACTTC
NA	15	NA	TRBV6-1	TRBJ2-3	CASSERRWGTDTQYF	TGTGCCAGCAGTGAACGCAGGTGGGGCACAGATACGCAGTATTTT
NA	17	TRBD2	TRBV9	TRBJ2-2	CASSPIAGGRGTGELFF	TGTGCCAGCAGTCCTATAGCGGGAGGCCGGGGAACCGGGGAGCTGTTTTTT
NA	16	NA	TRBV19	TRBJ1-4	CASHHNSGPGNERLFF	TGTGCCAGTCATCACAATTCGGGACCCGGTAATGAAAGACTGTTTTTC
NA	14	NA	TRBV19	TRBJ1-2	CASSISGANYGYTF	TGTGCCAGTAGTATCTCCGGGGCGAACTATGGCTACACCTTC
once	15	TRBD1	TRBV5-4	TRBJ2-7	CASQAGQGITYEQYF	TGTGCCAGTCAAGCGGGACAGGGAATAACCTACGAGCAGTACTTC
NA	13	NA	TRBV7-9	TRBJ2-1	CASRTQGRDEQFF	TGTGCCAGCAGAACACAGGGTCGGGATGAGCAGTTCTTC
many	14	NA	TRBV2	TRBJ2-5	CASSSPSSKGTQYF	TGTGCCAGCAGTTCCCCGAGTAGTAAGGGGACCCAGTACTTC
NA	12	NA	TRBV6-6	TRBJ1-1	CASSPHVPEAFF	TGTGCCAGCAGTCCTCATGTCCCTGAAGCTTTCTTT
NA	14	TRBD1	TRBV29-1	TRBJ2-5	CSVLGTGGWETQYF	TGCAGTGTCCTCGGGACAGGGGGCTGGGAGACCCAGTACTTC
NA	14	NA	TRBV6-4	TRBJ1-1	CASSDSGLNTEAFF	TGTGCCAGCAGTGACTCAGGGTTGAACACTGAAGCTTTCTTT
NA	14	TRBD2	TRBV20-1	TRBJ2-7	CSVPEAGAVYEQYF	TGCAGTGTCCCGGAAGCGGGGGCCGTATACGAGCAGTACTTC
medium-sized	14	TRBD2	TRBV25-1	TRBJ2-3	CASSEWSGGDTQYF	TGTGCCAGCAGTGAATGGTCCGGGGGGGATACGCAGTATTTT
NA	13	NA	TRBV5-1	TRBJ1-2	CASSPAQAYGNTF	TGCGCCAGCAGCCCAGCACAGGCCTACGGAAACACCTTC
once	15	TRBD1	TRBV7-2	TRBJ2-7	CASSTGTGGLYEQYF	TGTGCCAGCAGTACCGGGACAGGGGGCCTGTACGAGCAGTACTTC
many	15	TRBD2	TRBV7-3	TRBJ2-2	CASSPRTSGTGELFF	TGTGCCAGCAGCCCGCGCACTAGCGGAACCGGGGAGCTGTTTTTT
NA	14	TRBD1	TRBV20-1	TRBJ1-5	CSATGQASQETQHF	TGCAGTGCTACCGGACAGGCTTCTCAAGAGACCCAGCATTTT
few	14	TRBD1	TRBV19	TRBJ1-6	CASHTGGDNSPLHF	TGTGCCAGTCATACAGGGGGCGATAATTCACCCCTCCACTTT
NA	14	TRBD2	TRBV11-2	TRBJ2-1	CASSFSGEYNEQFF	TGTGCCAGCAGCTTTAGCGGGGAATACAATGAGCAGTTCTTC
NA	17	TRBD2	TRBV7-2	TRBJ2-1	CASGPRGLAGGRDEQFF	TGTGCCAGCGGCCCCAGGGGACTAGCGGGAGGTAGAGATGAGCAGTTCTTC
NA	18	NA	TRBV7-8	TRBJ1-4	CASSSWDWAEATNEKLFF	TGTGCCAGCAGCTCATGGGATTGGGCTGAAGCAACTAATGAAAAACTGTTTTTT
many	18	NA	TRBV4-3	TRBJ2-3	CASSQAPQGGRRTDTQYF	TGCGCCAGCAGCCAAGCACCCCAGGGGGGTCGACGCACAGATACGCAGTATTTT
once	13	NA	TRBV5-4	TRBJ2-5	CASRITGGESQYF	TGTGCCAGCCGGATAACCGGGGGAGAGTCCCAGTACTTC
NA	10	NA	TRBV11-2	TRBJ2-5	CASSFVAQYF	TGTGCCAGCAGCTTCGTAGCCCAGTACTTC
few	13	NA	TRBV10-3	TRBJ1-1	CAISDILNTEAFF	TGTGCCATCAGTGACATCTTAAACACTGAAGCTTTCTTT
NA	14	TRBD2	TRBV20-1	TRBJ2-1	CSARRTSGSNEQFF	TGCAGTGCTAGAAGGACTAGCGGGAGCAATGAGCAGTTCTTC
NA	13	NA	TRBV20-1	TRBJ2-2	CSARGMTSGELFF	TGCAGTGCTAGAGGGATGACTAGCGGGGAGCTGTTTTTT
many	15	TRBD1	TRBV19	TRBJ2-1	CASSTGTGGFNEQFF	TGTGCCAGTAGTACAGGGACAGGGGGCTTCAATGAGCAGTTCTTC
NA	14	NA	TRBV11-2	TRBJ1-1	CASSPGGVNTEAFF	TGTGCCAGCAGCCCCGGGGGAGTGAACACTGAAGCTTTCTTT
NA	16	TRBD1	TRBV9	TRBJ2-7	CASSVAGDRGTYKQYF	TGTGCCAGCAGCGTAGCTGGCGACAGGGGAACCTACAAGCAGTACTTC
NA	15	NA	TRBV7-2	TRBJ2-1	CASSLNREEAHEQFF	TGTGCCAGCAGCTTAAACAGGGAAGAGGCCCATGAGCAGTTCTTC
NA	14	TRBD1	TRBV28	TRBJ1-4	CASSSQGYNEELFF	TGTGCCAGCAGTTCACAGGGGTATAATGAAGAACTGTTTTTT
many	16	TRBD2	TRBV9	TRBJ2-7	CASSPFLGLAGNEQYF	TGTGCCAGCAGCCCCTTCCTGGGACTAGCGGGAAACGAGCAGTACTTC
NA	13	NA	TRBV5-4	TRBJ2-7	CASRRDLGSEQYF	TGTGCCAGCAGACGGGACTTAGGAAGCGAGCAGTACTTC
many	14	TRBD2	TRBV5-8	TRBJ2-3	CASSTSASTDTQYF	TGTGCCAGCAGCACTAGCGCTAGCACAGATACGCAGTATTTT
many	15	TRBD1	TRBV29-1	TRBJ2-2	CSVEGDRGWGGELFF	TGCAGCGTTGAAGGAGACAGGGGATGGGGCGGGGAGCTGTTTTTT
many	16	NA	TRBV9	TRBJ1-3	CASSHSGSSSGNTIYF	TGTGCCAGCAGCCACTCGGGAAGCTCCTCTGGAAACACCATATATTTT
NA	17	NA	TRBV9	TRBJ2-6	CASSKGWGRSGANVLTF	TGTGCCAGCAGTAAGGGATGGGGGAGGTCTGGGGCCAACGTCCTGACTTTC
NA	13	TRBD2	TRBV20-1	TRBJ2-7	CSARTSGMGEQYF	TGCAGTGCTAGGACTAGCGGGATGGGGGAGCAGTACTTC
once	14	TRBD1	TRBV6-4	TRBJ2-1	CARSDLTGGNEQFF	TGTGCCAGGAGTGACTTGACAGGGGGCAATGAGCAGTTCTTC
many	14	TRBD2	TRBV24-1	TRBJ2-3	CATAASGRTDTQYF	TGTGCCACCGCGGCTAGCGGGAGAACAGATACGCAGTATTTT
few	13	NA	TRBV30	TRBJ2-7	CAWSGGIPYEQYF	TGTGCCTGGAGTGGGGGTATTCCCTACGAGCAGTACTTC
NA	14	TRBD2	TRBV20-1	TRBJ2-1	CSAREASGSYEQFF	TGCAGTGCTAGAGAGGCTAGCGGGAGCTATGAGCAGTTCTTC
many	12	NA	TRBV30	TRBJ1-2	CAVRQDDYGYTF	TGTGCCGTGAGACAGGACGACTATGGCTACACCTTC
NA	13	NA	TRBV2	TRBJ2-2	CASNKVNTGELFF	TGTGCCAGCAATAAGGTGAACACCGGGGAGCTGTTTTTT
NA	14	NA	TRBV20-1	TRBJ1-1	CSASSPESNTEALF	TGCAGTGCTAGTTCACCGGAATCGAACACTGAAGCTCTCTTT
many	14	TRBD1	TRBV5-6	TRBJ2-7	CASSWAGTGYEQYF	TGTGCCAGCAGCTGGGCCGGGACAGGGTACGAGCAGTACTTC